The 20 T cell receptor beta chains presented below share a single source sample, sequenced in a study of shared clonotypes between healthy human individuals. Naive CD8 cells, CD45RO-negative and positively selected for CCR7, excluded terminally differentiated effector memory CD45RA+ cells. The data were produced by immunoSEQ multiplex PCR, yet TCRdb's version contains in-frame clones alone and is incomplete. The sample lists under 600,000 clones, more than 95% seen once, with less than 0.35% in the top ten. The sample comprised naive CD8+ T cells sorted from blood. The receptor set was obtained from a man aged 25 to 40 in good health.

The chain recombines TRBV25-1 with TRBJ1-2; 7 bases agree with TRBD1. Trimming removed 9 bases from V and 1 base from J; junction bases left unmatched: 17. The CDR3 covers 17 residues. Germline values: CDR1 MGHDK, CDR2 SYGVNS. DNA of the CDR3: TGTGCCAGTGGGGGGACAGTACTCAGGCCGTTTAACTATGGCTACACCTTC. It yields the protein CASGGTVLRPFNYGYTF.

The CDR3 is CASSSGWGNQPQHF. The CDR3 DNA reads TGTGCCAGCAGCTCCGGCTGGGGAAATCAGCCCCAGCATTTT. The chain is built from TRBV6-4 and TRBJ1-5; D gene ambiguous. V lost 6 bases, J lost 4 bases, and 13 bases lay in between. CDR3 size: 14 residues. Germline CDR1 MRHNA, CDR2 SNTAGT.

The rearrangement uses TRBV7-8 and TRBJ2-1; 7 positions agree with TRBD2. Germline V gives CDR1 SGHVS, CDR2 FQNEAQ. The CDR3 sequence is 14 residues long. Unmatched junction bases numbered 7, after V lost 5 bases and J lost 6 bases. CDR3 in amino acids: CASSAGVAGNEQFF. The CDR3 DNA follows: TGTGCCAGCAGCGCCGGGGTAGCGGGCAATGAGCAGTTCTTC.

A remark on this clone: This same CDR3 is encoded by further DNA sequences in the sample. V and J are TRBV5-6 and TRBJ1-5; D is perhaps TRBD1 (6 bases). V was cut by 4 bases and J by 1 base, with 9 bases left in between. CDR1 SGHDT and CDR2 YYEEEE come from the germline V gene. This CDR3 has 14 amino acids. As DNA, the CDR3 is TGTGCCAGCAGCCTTCAGGGGAGCAATCAGCCCCAGCATTTT. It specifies CASSLQGSNQPQHF.

CDR3 sequence reads: CASSNRGNTEAFF. The CDR3 nucleotides read TGTGCCAGCAGTAACCGGGGGAACACTGAAGCTTTCTTT. The rearrangement links TRBV7-9 to TRBJ1-1; no firm D call. The V end was cut by 6 bases, the J end by 1 base, with 9 bases between. The V gene's germline CDR1 is SEHNR and CDR2 FQNEAQ (reference sequence). This CDR3 comprises 13 residues.

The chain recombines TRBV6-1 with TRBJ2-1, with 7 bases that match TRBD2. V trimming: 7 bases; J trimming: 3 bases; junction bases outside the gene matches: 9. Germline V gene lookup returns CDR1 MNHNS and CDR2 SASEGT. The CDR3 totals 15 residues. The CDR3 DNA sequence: TGTGCCAGCATTCAGTACCGGGACTACTACAATGAGCAGTTCTTC. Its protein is CASIQYRDYYNEQFF.

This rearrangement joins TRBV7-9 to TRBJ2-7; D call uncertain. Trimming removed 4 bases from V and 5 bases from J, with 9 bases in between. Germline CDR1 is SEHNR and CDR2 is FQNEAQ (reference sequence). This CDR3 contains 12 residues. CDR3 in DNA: TGTGCCAGCAGCTCTAGGGCTAACGAGCAGTACTTC. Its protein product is CASSSRANEQYF.

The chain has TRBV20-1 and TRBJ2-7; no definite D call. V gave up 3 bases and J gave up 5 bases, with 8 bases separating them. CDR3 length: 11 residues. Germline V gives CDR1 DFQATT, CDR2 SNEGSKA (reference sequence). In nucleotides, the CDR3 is TGCAGTGCTAGTCATCAGGACGAGCAGTACTTC. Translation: CSASHQDEQYF.

CDR3 bases: TGTGCCAGCAGTCTCCCGCCACCGGGACTAGCGGGACTAAGGAATGAGCAGTTCTTC. Its translation: CASSLPPPGLAGLRNEQFF. The chain carries TRBV28 and TRBJ2-1, with 13 bases identical to TRBD2. CDR1 is MDHEN and CDR2 is SYDVKM in the germline V gene. This CDR3 spans 19 amino acids. V shed 5 bases and J 7 bases; nucleotides not matched to a gene: 17.

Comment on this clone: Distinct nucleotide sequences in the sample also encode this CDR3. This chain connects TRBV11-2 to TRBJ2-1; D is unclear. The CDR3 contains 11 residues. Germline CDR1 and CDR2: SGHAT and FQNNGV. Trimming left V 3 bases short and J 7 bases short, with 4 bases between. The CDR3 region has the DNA TGTGCCAGCAGCTTCCTGAATGAGCAGTTCTTC. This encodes CASSFLNEQFF.

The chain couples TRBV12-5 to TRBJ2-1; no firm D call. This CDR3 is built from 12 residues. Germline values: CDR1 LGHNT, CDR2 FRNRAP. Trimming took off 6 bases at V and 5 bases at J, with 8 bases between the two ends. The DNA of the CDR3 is TGTGCTAGTGGCCTGGGCCACAATGAGCAGTTCTTC. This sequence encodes CASGLGHNEQFF.

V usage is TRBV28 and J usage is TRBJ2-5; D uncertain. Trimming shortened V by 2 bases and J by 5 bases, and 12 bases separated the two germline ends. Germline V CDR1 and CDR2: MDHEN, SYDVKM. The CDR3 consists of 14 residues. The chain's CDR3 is CASSLGYASETQYF. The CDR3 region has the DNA TGTGCCAGCAGTTTAGGGTATGCGAGCGAGACCCAGTACTTC.

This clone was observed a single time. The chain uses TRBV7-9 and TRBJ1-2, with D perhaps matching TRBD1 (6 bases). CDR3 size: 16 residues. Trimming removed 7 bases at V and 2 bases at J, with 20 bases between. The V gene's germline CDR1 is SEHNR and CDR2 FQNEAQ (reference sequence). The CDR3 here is CASNRGGDTHNYGYTF. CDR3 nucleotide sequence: TGTGCCAGCAACCGAGGGGGGGACACCCACAACTATGGCTACACCTTC.

The CDR3 sequence: CASSVRTGKQPQHF. The CDR3 coding sequence is TGTGCCAGCAGTGTACGGACAGGGAAGCAGCCCCAGCATTTT. The chain links TRBV6-1 to TRBJ1-5; 8 bases are a match to TRBD1. Germline V CDR1 and CDR2: MNHNS, SASEGT. There are 14 residues in the CDR3. J gave up 7 bases and V 4 bases, and 6 bases lay outside the gene matches.

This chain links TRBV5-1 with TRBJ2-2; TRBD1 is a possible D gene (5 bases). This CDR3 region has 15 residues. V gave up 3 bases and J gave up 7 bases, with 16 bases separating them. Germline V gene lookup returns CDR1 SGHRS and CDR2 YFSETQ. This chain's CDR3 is CASSSAPGLYGELFF. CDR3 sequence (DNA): TGCGCCAGCAGCTCCGCCCCAGGGCTTTACGGGGAGCTGTTTTTT.

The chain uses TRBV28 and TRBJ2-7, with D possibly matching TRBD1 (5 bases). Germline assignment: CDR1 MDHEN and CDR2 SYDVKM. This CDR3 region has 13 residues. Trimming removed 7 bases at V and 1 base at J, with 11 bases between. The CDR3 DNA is TGTGCCAGCACGACAGCCCTATCCTACGAGCAGTACTTC. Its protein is CASTTALSYEQYF.

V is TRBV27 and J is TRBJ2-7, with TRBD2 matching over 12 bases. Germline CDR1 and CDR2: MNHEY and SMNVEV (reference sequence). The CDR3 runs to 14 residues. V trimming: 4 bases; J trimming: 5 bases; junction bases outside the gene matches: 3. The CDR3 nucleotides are TGTGCCAGCAGTTCTAGCGGGAGGGCCCACGAGCAGTACTTC. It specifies CASSSSGRAHEQYF.

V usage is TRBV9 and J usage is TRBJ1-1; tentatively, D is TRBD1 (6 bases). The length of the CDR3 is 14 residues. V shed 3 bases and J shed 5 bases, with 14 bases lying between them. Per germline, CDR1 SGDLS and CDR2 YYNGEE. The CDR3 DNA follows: TGTGCCAGCAGCGAGGGACACCCGGGGACTGAAGCTTTCTTT. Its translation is CASSEGHPGTEAFF.

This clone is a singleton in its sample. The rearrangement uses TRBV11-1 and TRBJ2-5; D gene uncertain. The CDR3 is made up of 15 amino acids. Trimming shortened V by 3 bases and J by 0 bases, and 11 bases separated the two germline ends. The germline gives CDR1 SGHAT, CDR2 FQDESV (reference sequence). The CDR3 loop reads CASSFGTSYQETQYF. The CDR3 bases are TGTGCCAGCAGCTTCGGCACCTCGTACCAAGAGACCCAGTACTTC.

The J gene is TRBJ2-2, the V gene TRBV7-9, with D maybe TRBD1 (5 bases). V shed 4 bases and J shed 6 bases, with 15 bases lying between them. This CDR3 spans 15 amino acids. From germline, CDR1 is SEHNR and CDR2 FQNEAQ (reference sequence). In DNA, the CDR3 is TGTGCCAGCAGCTCAGCCTTAAGGGGTGCCGGGGAGCTGTTTTTT. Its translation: CASSSALRGAGELFF.